The rows below give T cell receptor beta chains drawn from one sample of a study of shared clonotypes between healthy human individuals. Profiled with immunoSEQ multiplex PCR; TCRdb holds only in-frame clones, not every one. The sample lists about 960,000 clones; more than 75% were seen once. Sequenced: memory CD4+ T cells sorted from blood. The receptors come from a man aged 18 to 30 in good health. Each CDR3 is given with its conserved first and last residue. D genes are given only for firm matches. The size field is filled for only some rows; it gives once, few, many or a size class.

CDR3 protein: CASSSGSGRSYNEQFF
CDR3 DNA: TGCGCCAGCAGCTCGGGTAGCGGGAGATCCTACAATGAGCAGTTCTTC
J gene: TRBJ2-1
clone size: -
D gene: TRBD2
V gene: TRBV5-1

CDR3 protein: CASSLDPNTGELFF
CDR3 DNA: TGTGCCAGCAGCTTAGATCCCAACACCGGGGAGCTGTTTTTT
J gene: TRBJ2-2
clone size: many
D gene: -
V gene: TRBV11-3

CDR3 protein: CASSYTGVVSPYEQYF
CDR3 DNA: TGTGCCAGCAGTTACACAGGGGTCGTGTCCCCCTACGAGCAGTACTTC
J gene: TRBJ2-7
clone size: few
D gene: TRBD1
V gene: TRBV6-7

CDR3 protein: CASSEGGGRGKSGYTF
CDR3 DNA: TGTGCCAGCAGTGAAGGCGGCGGGAGGGGAAAGAGTGGCTACACCTTC
J gene: TRBJ1-2
clone size: -
D gene: -
V gene: TRBV6-1

CDR3 protein: CAISDRPGVNTEAFF
CDR3 DNA: TGTGCCATCAGTGACCGACCAGGGGTTAACACTGAAGCTTTCTTT
J gene: TRBJ1-1
clone size: -
D gene: -
V gene: TRBV10-3

CDR3 protein: CASSQDISTETQYF
CDR3 DNA: TGCGCCAGCAGCCAAGATATTTCCACAGAGACCCAGTACTTC
J gene: TRBJ2-5
clone size: few
D gene: -
V gene: TRBV4-3

CDR3 protein: CASSGRRPSSTDTQYF
CDR3 DNA: TGCGCCAGCAGCGGGCGCCGACCTTCTAGCACAGATACGCAGTATTTT
J gene: TRBJ2-3
clone size: few
D gene: -
V gene: TRBV5-1

CDR3 protein: CASMGGYEQYF
CDR3 DNA: TGTGCCAGCATGGGGGGATACGAGCAGTACTTC
J gene: TRBJ2-7
clone size: -
D gene: -
V gene: TRBV2

CDR3 protein: CASSLGGQASGNTIYF
CDR3 DNA: TGCGCCAGCAGCTTGGGCGGACAGGCCTCTGGAAACACCATATATTTT
J gene: TRBJ1-3
clone size: few
D gene: TRBD1
V gene: TRBV5-1

CDR3 protein: CASSSRGEQYF
CDR3 DNA: TGTGCCAGCAGTTCCCGGGGCGAGCAGTACTTC
J gene: TRBJ2-7
clone size: -
D gene: -
V gene: TRBV6-5

CDR3 protein: CATYSGTDNSPLHF
CDR3 DNA: TGTGCCACGTACTCCGGGACAGATAATTCACCCCTCCACTTT
J gene: TRBJ1-6
clone size: -
D gene: TRBD1
V gene: TRBV10-3

CDR3 protein: CASSQDTGAYEQYF
CDR3 DNA: TGCGCCAGCAGCCAGGATACAGGGGCGTACGAGCAGTACTTC
J gene: TRBJ2-7
clone size: -
D gene: TRBD1
V gene: TRBV4-1

CDR3 protein: CASSQDRLAIREQYF
CDR3 DNA: TGTGCCAGCAGCCAAGATCGACTAGCGATCCGCGAGCAGTACTTC
J gene: TRBJ2-7
clone size: -
D gene: TRBD2
V gene: TRBV14

CDR3 protein: CASSQLTGSNQPQHF
CDR3 DNA: TGTGCCAGCTCACAACTTACAGGTAGCAATCAGCCCCAGCATTTT
J gene: TRBJ1-5
clone size: -
D gene: -
V gene: TRBV18

CDR3 protein: CASSSLVGGYEQYF
CDR3 DNA: TGTGCCAGCAGTTCACTAGTCGGAGGATACGAGCAGTACTTC
J gene: TRBJ2-7
clone size: -
D gene: -
V gene: TRBV6-5

CDR3 protein: CASRHGTGDYYEQYF
CDR3 DNA: TGTGCAAGTCGACACGGGACAGGCGATTACTACGAGCAGTACTTC
J gene: TRBJ2-7
clone size: -
D gene: -
V gene: TRBV12-2

CDR3 protein: CAISRLADGTDTQYF
CDR3 DNA: TGTGCCATCAGTAGACTAGCAGACGGCACAGATACGCAGTATTTT
J gene: TRBJ2-3
clone size: -
D gene: TRBD2
V gene: TRBV10-3

CDR3 protein: CASSLDVTGVKYF
CDR3 DNA: TGTGCCAGCAGCTTAGACGTTACAGGGGTCAAGTACTTC
J gene: TRBJ2-7
clone size: -
D gene: TRBD1
V gene: TRBV7-3

CDR3 protein: CAYLLAGRETQYF
CDR3 DNA: TGTGCCTACCTACTAGCGGGACGAGAGACCCAGTACTTC
J gene: TRBJ2-5
clone size: -
D gene: TRBD2
V gene: TRBV30

CDR3 protein: CAISSQGSEQYF
CDR3 DNA: TGTGCCATCAGTTCTCAGGGGAGCGAGCAGTACTTC
J gene: TRBJ2-7
clone size: -
D gene: -
V gene: TRBV10-3

CDR3 protein: CASSLADSTEAFF
CDR3 DNA: TGTGCCAGCAGCTTAGCGGACAGCACTGAAGCTTTCTTT
J gene: TRBJ1-1
clone size: few
D gene: -
V gene: TRBV7-9

CDR3 protein: CASRLAGVTDTQYF
CDR3 DNA: TGTGCCAGCAGACTAGCGGGAGTGACAGATACGCAGTATTTT
J gene: TRBJ2-3
clone size: -
D gene: TRBD2
V gene: TRBV6-1

CDR3 protein: CASQETGGNTIYF
CDR3 DNA: TGCGCCAGCCAGGAGACAGGTGGAAACACCATATATTTT
J gene: TRBJ1-3
clone size: -
D gene: -
V gene: TRBV5-1

CDR3 protein: CASSSGLDNSPLHF
CDR3 DNA: TGTGCCAGCAGTTCCGGACTTGATAATTCACCCCTCCACTTT
J gene: TRBJ1-6
clone size: -
D gene: -
V gene: TRBV27

CDR3 protein: CASSGFGGGNTEAFF
CDR3 DNA: TGTGCCAGCTCAGGATTCGGCGGGGGCAACACTGAAGCTTTCTTT
J gene: TRBJ1-1
clone size: once
D gene: -
V gene: TRBV18

CDR3 protein: CASSPPQSTSYEQYF
CDR3 DNA: TGTGCCAGCTCACCACCGCAGAGTACCTCCTACGAGCAGTACTTC
J gene: TRBJ2-7
clone size: -
D gene: -
V gene: TRBV18

CDR3 protein: CASSAQGWADTQYF
CDR3 DNA: TGCGCCAGCAGCGCCCAGGGTTGGGCAGATACGCAGTATTTT
J gene: TRBJ2-3
clone size: -
D gene: -
V gene: TRBV10-2

CDR3 protein: CASSQLQSGNTIYF
CDR3 DNA: TGTGCCAGCAGCCAACTACAGTCTGGAAACACCATATATTTT
J gene: TRBJ1-3
clone size: -
D gene: -
V gene: TRBV16

CDR3 protein: CASSSLRGEAFF
CDR3 DNA: TGTGCCAGCAGTTCACTCAGGGGTGAAGCTTTCTTT
J gene: TRBJ1-1
clone size: -
D gene: -
V gene: TRBV27

CDR3 protein: CASSIQGVGETQYF
CDR3 DNA: TGTGCCAGTAGTATCCAGGGGGTCGGAGAGACCCAGTACTTC
J gene: TRBJ2-5
clone size: -
D gene: TRBD1
V gene: TRBV19

CDR3 protein: CASSLWGPLSYEQYF
CDR3 DNA: TGTGCCAGCAGCTTATGGGGTCCCCTCTCCTACGAGCAGTACTTC
J gene: TRBJ2-7
clone size: -
D gene: -
V gene: TRBV7-2

CDR3 protein: CASTTGLGNSPLHF
CDR3 DNA: TGTGCCTCGACAACGGGACTTGGCAATTCACCCCTCCACTTT
J gene: TRBJ1-6
clone size: -
D gene: -
V gene: TRBV30

CDR3 protein: CASGLAWGAEDTEAFF
CDR3 DNA: TGTGCTAGTGGTTTGGCCTGGGGAGCGGAGGACACTGAAGCTTTCTTT
J gene: TRBJ1-1
clone size: -
D gene: -
V gene: TRBV12-5

CDR3 protein: CASKPSTDTQYF
CDR3 DNA: TGTGCCAGCAAACCTAGCACAGATACGCAGTATTTT
J gene: TRBJ2-3
clone size: -
D gene: -
V gene: TRBV6-1

CDR3 protein: CASVNEYQETQYF
CDR3 DNA: TGTGCCAGCGTAAATGAGTACCAAGAGACCCAGTACTTC
J gene: TRBJ2-5
clone size: -
D gene: -
V gene: TRBV28

CDR3 protein: CASSQADYGYTF
CDR3 DNA: TGCGCCAGCAGCCAAGCGGATTATGGCTACACCTTC
J gene: TRBJ1-2
clone size: -
D gene: -
V gene: TRBV4-1